Below, 11 T cell receptor beta chains from the same sample are listed, as sequenced in a study of monozygotic twins with inflammatory bowel disease (dated by TCRdb to the late 2010s). Library construction relied on 5' RACE. The data were produced on an Illumina HiSeq 2500. TCRdb reprocessed the reads and assigns one entry to each CDR3 protein sequence, leaving out DNA. The table kept for this sample lists about 300,000 distinct CDR3 sequences. The ten top clones hold 5.6% of the sample. Specimen: blood. These receptors were collected from a human donor with ulcerative colitis or Crohn's disease, or a healthy co-twin of an affected twin (not recorded which).

V and J are TRBV6-2 or TRBV6-3 and TRBJ1-5. Looked up from germline, CDR1 is MNHEY and CDR2 is SVGEGT. CDR3 size: 13 residues. CDR3 in amino acids: CASRGDFRQPQHF.

The chain recombines TRBV6-5 with TRBJ2-2; TCRdb's D call, TRBD1, is unchecked because there is no DNA. In germline, CDR1 is MNHEY, CDR2 SVGAGI. The CDR3 runs to 16 residues. The CDR3 here is CASSYHRGGNTEELFF.

The V gene is TRBV28, the J gene TRBJ1-1; no DNA is available, so the TRBD1 call from TCRdb remains unchecked. Germline CDR1 reads MDHEN; CDR2 reads SYDVKM. There are 14 residues in the CDR3. This chain's CDR3 is CASSRGQGVLGAFF.

The rearrangement uses TRBV3-1 and TRBJ2-1; TCRdb indicates TRBD2, and absent DNA this call remains unverified. This CDR3 spans 14 amino acids. Germline values: CDR1 LGHDT, CDR2 YNNKEL (reference sequence). The chain's CDR3 is CASSQRGRNNEQFF.

This chain joins TRBV19 and TRBJ1-5; TCRdb's D gene call, TRBD1, goes unchecked for lack of DNA. This CDR3 has 14 amino acids. Per germline, CDR1 LNHDA and CDR2 SQIVND (reference sequence). CDR3 protein: CATRGQGGNQPQHF.

The chain employs TRBV18 and TRBJ2-3; TCRdb designates TRBD2, a call that cannot be tested without DNA. The CDR3 extends over 15 amino acids. CDR1 and CDR2 from the germline V gene are KGHSH and LQKENI. The CDR3 spells CASSPQGLAEAEQYF.

The chain employs TRBV27 and TRBJ1-1. The CDR3 totals 14 residues. Germline-derived CDR1 and CDR2 are MNHEY and SMNVEV (reference sequence). CDR3 amino acids: CASSFEGPNTEAFF.

This chain links TRBV6-2 or TRBV6-3 with TRBJ2-2. CDR1 is MNHEY and CDR2 is SVGEGT in the germline V gene. The CDR3 consists of 14 residues. CDR3 region: CASKPQANTGELFF.

The V call is TRBV12-3 or TRBV12-4, the J call TRBJ2-3. CDR3 size: 14 residues. CDR3 residues: CASSFSPGTDTQYF.

The genes are TRBV7-2 and TRBJ1-5; the D call of TRBD1 rests on TCRdb alone, since no DNA is present to check it. This CDR3 is 15 amino acids long. Germline-derived CDR1 and CDR2 are SGHTA and FQGNSA. CDR3 residues: CASSKVTGINQPQHF.

The chain uses TRBV7-9 and TRBJ1-5; TCRdb selects TRBD1, and the lack of DNA leaves this call unchecked. Germline V lookup: CDR1 SEHNR, CDR2 FQNEAQ (reference sequence). The CDR3 extends over 14 amino acids. The CDR3 protein is CASSGPWFGQPQHF. The full variable domain, in which reference TRBV7-9 and TRBJ1-5 provide the parts outside the CDR3, is DTGVSQNPRHKITKRGQNVTFRCDPISEHNRLYWYRQTLGQGPEFLTYFQNEAQLEKSRLLSDRFSAERPKGSFSTLEIQRTEQGDSAMYLCASSGPWFGQPQHFGDGTRLSIL.